This T cell receptor beta chain is drawn from a study of blood T cell repertoires in COVID-19. Overall study context: Sources were T cells, B-cell-depleted T cells, or PBMCs; the material itself was cDNA or gDNA.

The V end lost 4 bases, the J end lost 3 bases, and 13 bases lay between the germline ends. The length of the CDR3 is 15 residues. Germline V gene data show CDR1 as SGHDN and CDR2 as FVKESK. The data were produced by immunoSEQ multiplex PCR, yet TCRdb's version contains in-frame clones alone and is incomplete. The sample carries 80,000 or so clones, around 80% recorded once. The sequence was obtained from a woman aged 60-75 years with acute or convalescent COVID-19. The chain uses TRBV14 and TRBJ2-1, with TRBD1 as a possible D gene (8 bases). The sample taken for sequencing was peripheral blood. This CDR3 reads CASSPTGGGYNEQFF. The CDR3 DNA is TGTGCCAGCAGCCCTACAGGGGGGGGCTACAATGAGCAGTTCTTC.